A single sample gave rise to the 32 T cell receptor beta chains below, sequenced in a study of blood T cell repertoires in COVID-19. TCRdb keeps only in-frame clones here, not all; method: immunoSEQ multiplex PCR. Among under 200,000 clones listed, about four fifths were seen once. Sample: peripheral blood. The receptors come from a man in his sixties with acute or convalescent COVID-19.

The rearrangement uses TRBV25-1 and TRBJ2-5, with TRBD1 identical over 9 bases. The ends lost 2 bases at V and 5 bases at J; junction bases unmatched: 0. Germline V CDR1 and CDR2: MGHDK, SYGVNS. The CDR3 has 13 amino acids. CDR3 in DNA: TGTGCCAGCAGTGAAGACAGGGGGGAGACCCAGTACTTC. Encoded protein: CASSEDRGETQYF.

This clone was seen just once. Here the CDR3 reads CASSPPDRWVGYTF. The DNA of the CDR3 is TGTGCCAGCAGTCCCCCCGACAGGTGGGTAGGCTACACCTTC. The chain joins TRBV27 to TRBJ1-2; maybe TRBD1 (6 bases). The CDR3 has 14 amino acids. Per the germline V gene, CDR1 is MNHEY and CDR2 is SMNVEV (reference sequence). The V end lost 5 bases, the J end lost 8 bases, and 18 bases lay between the germline ends.

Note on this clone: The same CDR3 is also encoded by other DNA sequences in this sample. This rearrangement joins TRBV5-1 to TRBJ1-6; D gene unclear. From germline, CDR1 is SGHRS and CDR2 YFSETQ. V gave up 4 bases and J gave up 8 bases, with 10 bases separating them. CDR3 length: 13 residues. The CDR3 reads CASSLERDSPLHF. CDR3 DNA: TGCGCCAGCAGCCTCGAGAGGGATTCACCCCTCCACTTT.

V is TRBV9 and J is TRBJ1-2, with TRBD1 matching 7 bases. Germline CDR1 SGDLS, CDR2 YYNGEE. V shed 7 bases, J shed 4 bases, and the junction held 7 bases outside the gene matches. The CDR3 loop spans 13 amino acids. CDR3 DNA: TGTGCCAGCCCCCTGCACAGGGGCTATGGCTACACCTTC. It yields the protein CASPLHRGYGYTF.

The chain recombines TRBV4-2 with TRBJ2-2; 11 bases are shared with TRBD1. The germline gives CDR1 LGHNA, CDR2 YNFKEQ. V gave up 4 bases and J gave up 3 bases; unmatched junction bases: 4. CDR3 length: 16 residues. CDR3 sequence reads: CASSRGQGGYTGELFF. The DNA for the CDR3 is TGTGCCAGCAGCCGGGGACAGGGGGGTTACACCGGGGAGCTGTTTTTT.

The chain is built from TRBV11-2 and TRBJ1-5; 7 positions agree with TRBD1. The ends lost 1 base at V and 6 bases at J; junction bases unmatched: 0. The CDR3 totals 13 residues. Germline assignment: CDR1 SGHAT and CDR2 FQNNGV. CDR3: CASSLGDSQPQHF. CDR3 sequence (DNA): TGTGCCAGCAGCTTAGGGGACAGTCAGCCCCAGCATTTT. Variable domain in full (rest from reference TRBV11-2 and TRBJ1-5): EAGVAQSPRYKIIEKRQSVAFWCNPISGHATLYWYQQILGQGPKLLIQFQNNGVVDDSQLPKDRFSAERLKGVDSTLKIQPAKLEDSAVYLCASSLGDSQPQHFGDGTRLSIL.

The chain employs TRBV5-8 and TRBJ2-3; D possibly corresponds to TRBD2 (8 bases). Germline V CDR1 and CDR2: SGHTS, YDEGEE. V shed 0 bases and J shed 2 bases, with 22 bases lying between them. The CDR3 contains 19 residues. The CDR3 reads CASSLAVGGGTANTDTQYF. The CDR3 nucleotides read TGTGCCAGCAGCTTGGCAGTCGGGGGGGGGACAGCAAACACAGATACGCAGTATTTT. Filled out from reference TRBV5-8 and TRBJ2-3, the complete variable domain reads EAGVTQSPTHLIKTRGQQATLRCSPISGHTSVYWYQQALGLGLQFLLWYDEGEERNRGNFPPRFSGRQFPNYSSELNVNALELEDSALYLCASSLAVGGGTANTDTQYFGPGTRLTVL.

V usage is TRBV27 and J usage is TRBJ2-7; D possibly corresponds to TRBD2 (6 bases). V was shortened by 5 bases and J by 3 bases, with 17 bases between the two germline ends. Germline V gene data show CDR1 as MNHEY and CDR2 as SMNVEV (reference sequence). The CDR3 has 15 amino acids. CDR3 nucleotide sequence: TGTGCCAGCAGTAGAGGGCGGGGAATAGGCTACGAGCAGTACTTC. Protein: CASSRGRGIGYEQYF.

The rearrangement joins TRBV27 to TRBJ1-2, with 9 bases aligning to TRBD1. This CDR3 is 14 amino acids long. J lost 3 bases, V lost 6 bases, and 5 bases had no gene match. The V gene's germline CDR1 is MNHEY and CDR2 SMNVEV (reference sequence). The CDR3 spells CASRVTGGDYGYTF. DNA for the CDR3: TGTGCCAGCAGAGTAACAGGGGGCGACTATGGCTACACCTTC.

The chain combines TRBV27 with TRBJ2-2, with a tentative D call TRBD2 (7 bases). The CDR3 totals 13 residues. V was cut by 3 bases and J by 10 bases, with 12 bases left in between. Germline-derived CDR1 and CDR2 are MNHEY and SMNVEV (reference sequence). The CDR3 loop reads CASSFGGAKELFF. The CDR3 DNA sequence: TGTGCCAGCAGTTTTGGGGGGGCGAAGGAGCTGTTTTTT.

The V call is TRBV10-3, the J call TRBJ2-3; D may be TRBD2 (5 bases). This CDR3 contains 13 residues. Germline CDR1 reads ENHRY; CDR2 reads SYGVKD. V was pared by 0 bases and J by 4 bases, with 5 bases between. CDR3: CAISESEADTQYF. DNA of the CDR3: TGTGCCATCAGTGAGTCGGAGGCAGATACGCAGTATTTT.

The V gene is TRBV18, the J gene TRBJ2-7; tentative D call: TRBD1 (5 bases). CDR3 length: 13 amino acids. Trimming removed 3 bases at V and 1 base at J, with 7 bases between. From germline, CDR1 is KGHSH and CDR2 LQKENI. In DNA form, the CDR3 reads TGTGCCAGCTCACCCCCAGGGTCCTACGAGCAGTACTTC. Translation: CASSPPGSYEQYF.

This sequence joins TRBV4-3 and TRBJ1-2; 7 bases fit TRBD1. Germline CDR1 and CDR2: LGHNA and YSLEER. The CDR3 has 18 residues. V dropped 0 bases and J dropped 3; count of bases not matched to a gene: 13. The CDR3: CASSQDQVAGGGDYGYTF. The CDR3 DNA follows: TGCGCCAGCAGCCAAGATCAGGTCGCAGGGGGTGGGGACTATGGCTACACCTTC.

The CDR3 DNA reads as TGTGCCAGTAGCGACAGACGGGGGGAGACCCAGTACTTC. It encodes CASSDRRGETQYF. The chain has TRBV19 and TRBJ2-5; a possible D gene is TRBD2 (6 bases). Trimming removed 6 bases from V and 5 bases from J, with 13 bases in between. This CDR3 has 13 residues. The V gene's germline CDR1 is LNHDA and CDR2 SQIVND (reference sequence).

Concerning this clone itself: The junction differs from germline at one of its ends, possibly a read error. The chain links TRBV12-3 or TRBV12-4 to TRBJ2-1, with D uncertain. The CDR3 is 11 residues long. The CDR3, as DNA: TGTGCCAGCAGTTTAAACAATAAGCAGTTCTTC. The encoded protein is CASSLNNKQFF.

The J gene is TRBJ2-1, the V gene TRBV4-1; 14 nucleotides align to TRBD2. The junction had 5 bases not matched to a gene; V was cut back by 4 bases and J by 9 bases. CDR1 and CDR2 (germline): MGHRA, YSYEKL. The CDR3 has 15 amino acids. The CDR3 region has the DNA TGCGCCAGCAGCCCGGGACTAGCGGGGGCGGTTGAGCAGTTCTTC. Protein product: CASSPGLAGAVEQFF.

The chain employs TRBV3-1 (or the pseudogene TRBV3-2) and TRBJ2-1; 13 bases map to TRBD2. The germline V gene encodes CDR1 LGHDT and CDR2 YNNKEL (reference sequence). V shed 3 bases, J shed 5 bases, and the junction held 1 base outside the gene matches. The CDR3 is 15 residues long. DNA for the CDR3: TGTGCCAGCAGCCACGGGACTAGCGGGAACAATGAGCAGTTCTTC. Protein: CASSHGTSGNNEQFF.

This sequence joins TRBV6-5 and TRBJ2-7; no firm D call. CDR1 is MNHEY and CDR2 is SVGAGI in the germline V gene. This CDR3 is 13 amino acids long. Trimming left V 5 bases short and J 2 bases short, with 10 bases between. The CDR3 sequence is CASSPHQTYEQYF. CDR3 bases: TGTGCCAGCAGTCCCCACCAGACCTACGAGCAGTACTTC.

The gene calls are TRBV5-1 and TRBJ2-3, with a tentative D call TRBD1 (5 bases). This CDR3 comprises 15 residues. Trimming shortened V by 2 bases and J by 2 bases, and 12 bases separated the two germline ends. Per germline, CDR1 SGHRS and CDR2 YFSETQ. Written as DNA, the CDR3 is TGCGCCAGCAGCTTCTTAGGGGCATCCACAGATACGCAGTATTTT. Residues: CASSFLGASTDTQYF.

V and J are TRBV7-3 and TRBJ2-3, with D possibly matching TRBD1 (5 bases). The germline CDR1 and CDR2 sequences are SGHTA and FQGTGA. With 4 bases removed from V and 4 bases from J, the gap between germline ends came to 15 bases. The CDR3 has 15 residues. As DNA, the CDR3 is TGTGCCAGCAGCTCCGGTGACAGTTTTTCAGATACGCAGTATTTT. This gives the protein CASSSGDSFSDTQYF. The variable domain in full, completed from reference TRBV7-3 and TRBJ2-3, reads GAGVSQTPSNKVTEKGKYVELRCDPISGHTALYWYRQSLGQGPEFLIYFQGTGAADDSGLPNDRFFAVRPEGSVSTLKIQRTERGDSAVYLCASSSGDSFSDTQYFGPGTRLTVL.

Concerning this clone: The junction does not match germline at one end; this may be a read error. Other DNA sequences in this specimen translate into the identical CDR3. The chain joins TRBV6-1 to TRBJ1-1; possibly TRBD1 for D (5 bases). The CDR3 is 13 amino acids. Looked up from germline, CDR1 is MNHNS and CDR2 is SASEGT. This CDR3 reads CASSENRYERAFF. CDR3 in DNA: TGTGCTAGCAGTGAAAACAGGTACGAGCGAGCTTTCTTT.

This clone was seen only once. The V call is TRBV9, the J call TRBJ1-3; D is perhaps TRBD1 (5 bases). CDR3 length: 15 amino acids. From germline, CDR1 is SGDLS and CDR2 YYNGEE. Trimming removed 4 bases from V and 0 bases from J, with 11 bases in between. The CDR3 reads CASSPRQSSGNTIYF. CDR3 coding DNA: TGTGCCAGCAGCCCTAGACAGAGCTCTGGAAACACCATATATTTT.

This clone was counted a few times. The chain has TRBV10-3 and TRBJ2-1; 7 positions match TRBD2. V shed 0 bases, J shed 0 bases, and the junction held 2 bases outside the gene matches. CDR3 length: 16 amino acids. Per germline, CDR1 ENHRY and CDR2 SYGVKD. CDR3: CAISESGDYSYNEQFF. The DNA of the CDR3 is TGTGCCATCAGTGAGTCCGGGGACTACTCCTACAATGAGCAGTTCTTC.

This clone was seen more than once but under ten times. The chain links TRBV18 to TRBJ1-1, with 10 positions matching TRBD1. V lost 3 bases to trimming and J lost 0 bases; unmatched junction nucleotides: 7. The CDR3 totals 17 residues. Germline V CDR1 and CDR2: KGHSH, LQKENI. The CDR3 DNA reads TGTGCCAGCTCACCCGGACAGGGGGGCTCCATGAACACTGAAGCTTTCTTT. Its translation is CASSPGQGGSMNTEAFF.

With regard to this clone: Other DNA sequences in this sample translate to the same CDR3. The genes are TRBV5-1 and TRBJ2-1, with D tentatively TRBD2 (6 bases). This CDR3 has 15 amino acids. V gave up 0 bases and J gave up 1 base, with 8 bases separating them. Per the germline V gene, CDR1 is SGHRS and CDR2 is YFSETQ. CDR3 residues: CASSLAGDSYNEQFF. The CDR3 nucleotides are TGCGCCAGCAGCTTGGCGGGGGATTCCTACAATGAGCAGTTCTTC.

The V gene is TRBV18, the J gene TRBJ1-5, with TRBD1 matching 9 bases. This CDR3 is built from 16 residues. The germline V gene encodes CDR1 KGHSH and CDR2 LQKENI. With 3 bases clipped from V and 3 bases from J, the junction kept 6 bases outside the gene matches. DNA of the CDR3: TGTGCCAGCTCACCGGGACAGGGAAGACTCAATCAGCCCCAGCATTTT. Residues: CASSPGQGRLNQPQHF. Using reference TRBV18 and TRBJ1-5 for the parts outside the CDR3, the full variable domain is NAGVMQNPRHLVRRRGQEARLRCSPMKGHSHVYWYRQLPEEGLKFMVYLQKENIIDESGMPKERFSAEFPKEGPSILRIQQVVRGDSAAYFCASSPGQGRLNQPQHFGDGTRLSIL.

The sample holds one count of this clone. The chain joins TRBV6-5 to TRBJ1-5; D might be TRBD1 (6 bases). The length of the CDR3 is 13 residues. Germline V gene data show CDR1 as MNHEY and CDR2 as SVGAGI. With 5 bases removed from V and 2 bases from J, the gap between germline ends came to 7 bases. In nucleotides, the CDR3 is TGTGCCAGCAGTACAGGGCGCAATCAGCCCCAGCATTTT. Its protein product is CASSTGRNQPQHF.

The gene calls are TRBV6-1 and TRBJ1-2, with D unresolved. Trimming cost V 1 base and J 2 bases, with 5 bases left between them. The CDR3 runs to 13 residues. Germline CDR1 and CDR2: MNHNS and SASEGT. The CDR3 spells CASSEGQNYGYTF. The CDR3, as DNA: TGTGCCAGCAGTGAAGGGCAGAACTATGGCTACACCTTC.

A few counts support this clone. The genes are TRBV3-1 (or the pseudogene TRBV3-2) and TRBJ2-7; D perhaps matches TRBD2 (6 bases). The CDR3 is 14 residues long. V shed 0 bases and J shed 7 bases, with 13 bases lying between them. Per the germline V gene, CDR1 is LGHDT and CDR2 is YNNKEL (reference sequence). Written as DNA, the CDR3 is TGTGCCAGCAGCCAAGATCTCGGCAGCGGGGAGCAGTACTTC. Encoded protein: CASSQDLGSGEQYF.

The CDR3: CSVLLAGAETQYF. The DNA of the CDR3 is TGCAGCGTCTTACTAGCGGGGGCAGAGACCCAGTACTTC. The chain uses TRBV29-1 and TRBJ2-5; 11 bases map to TRBD2. The CDR3 is made up of 13 amino acids. V was clipped by 6 bases and J by 4 bases; unmatched bases: 4. Germline assignment: CDR1 SQVTM and CDR2 ANQGSEA.

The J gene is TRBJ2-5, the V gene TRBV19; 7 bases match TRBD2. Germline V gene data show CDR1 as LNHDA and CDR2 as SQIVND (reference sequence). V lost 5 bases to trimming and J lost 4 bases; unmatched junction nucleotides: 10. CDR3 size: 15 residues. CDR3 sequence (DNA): TGTGCCAGTAGTCCCGCGGGAGCCGGGTTAGAGACCCAGTACTTC. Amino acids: CASSPAGAGLETQYF.

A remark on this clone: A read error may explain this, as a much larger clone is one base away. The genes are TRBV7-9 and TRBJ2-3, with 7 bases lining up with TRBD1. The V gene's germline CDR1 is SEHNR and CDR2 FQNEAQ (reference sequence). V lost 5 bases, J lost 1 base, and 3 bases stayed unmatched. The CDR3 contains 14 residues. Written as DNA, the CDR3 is TGTGCCAGCAGCGACAGGGTTGGCACAGATACGCAGTATTTT. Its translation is CASSDRVGTDTQYF.